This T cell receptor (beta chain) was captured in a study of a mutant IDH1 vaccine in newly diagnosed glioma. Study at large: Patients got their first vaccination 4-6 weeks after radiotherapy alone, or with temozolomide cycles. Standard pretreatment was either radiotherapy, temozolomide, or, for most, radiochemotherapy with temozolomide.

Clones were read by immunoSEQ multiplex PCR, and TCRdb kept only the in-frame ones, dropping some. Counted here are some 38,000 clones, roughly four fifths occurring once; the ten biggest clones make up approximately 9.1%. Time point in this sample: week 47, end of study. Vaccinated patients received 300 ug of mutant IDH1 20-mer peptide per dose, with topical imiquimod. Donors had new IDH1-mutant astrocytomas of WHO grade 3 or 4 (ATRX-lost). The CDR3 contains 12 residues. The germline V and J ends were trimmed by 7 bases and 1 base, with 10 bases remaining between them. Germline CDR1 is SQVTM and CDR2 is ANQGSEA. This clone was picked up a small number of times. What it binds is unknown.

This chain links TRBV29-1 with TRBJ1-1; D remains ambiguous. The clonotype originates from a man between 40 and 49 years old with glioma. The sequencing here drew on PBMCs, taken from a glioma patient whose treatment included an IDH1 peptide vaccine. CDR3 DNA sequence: TGCAGCGCCGACCGGGGGAACACTGAAGCTTTCTTT. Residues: CSADRGNTEAFF.